The 4 T cell receptor beta chains below come from one sample, sequenced in a study of molecular identifiers for immune sequencing clone quantification. TCRdb reanalysed the PCR reads using MiXCR and keeps one entry per CDR3 protein. The data hold tens of thousands of distinct CDR3 sequences, with 19% observed a single time. The specimen sequenced was naive CD8+ T cells from blood, with Jurkat cell RNA spiked in. This sample's subset: FACS-sorted CD8+CD4-CCR7+CD45RA+ naive T cells. The receptor set was obtained from a human donor in good health. Some libraries in this study had Jurkat cell RNA spiked in.

This clonotype showed up many times. V usage is TRBV20-1 and J usage is TRBJ2-7; unclear D gene. The germline V gene encodes CDR1 DFQATT and CDR2 SNEGSKA (reference sequence). The V end was cut by 5 bases, the J end by 0 bases, with 11 bases between. There are 13 residues in the CDR3. The CDR3 sequence is CSALFWDSYEQYF. In nucleotides, the CDR3 is TGCAGTGCTCTCTTTTGGGACTCCTACGAGCAGTACTTC.

V usage is TRBV4-1 and J usage is TRBJ2-7; D may correspond to TRBD1 or TRBD2 (6 bases each). The ends were cut back, 2 bases at V and 4 bases at J, with 15 bases in the middle. The germline V gene has CDR1 MGHRA and CDR2 YSYEKL. The CDR3 extends over 15 amino acids. The CDR3 DNA reads as TGCGCCAGCAGCCAAACGGGGGCTGGTCTTTACGAGCAGTACTTC. This codes for CASSQTGAGLYEQYF.

In its sample, this clonotype was seen many times. The rearrangement joins TRBV11-2 to TRBJ2-2; 12 bases line up with TRBD2. The CDR3 totals 16 residues. Germline values: CDR1 SGHAT, CDR2 FQNNGV. V dropped 5 bases and J dropped 6; count of bases not matched to a gene: 7. The CDR3 here is CASSGRLAGVSGELFF. CDR3 sequence (DNA): TGTGCCAGCAGCGGAAGACTAGCGGGAGTTTCCGGGGAGCTGTTTTTT.

This clonotype was picked up many times. J is TRBJ1-1 and V is TRBV4-1, with no clear D. There are 15 residues in the CDR3. Germline V CDR1 and CDR2: MGHRA, YSYEKL. V lost 1 base to trimming and J lost 2 bases, with 11 bases between them. CDR3 nucleotide sequence: TGCGCCAGCAGCCAAGCCCCCTCCGGTAACACTGAAGCTTTCTTT. Translated: CASSQAPSGNTEAFF.